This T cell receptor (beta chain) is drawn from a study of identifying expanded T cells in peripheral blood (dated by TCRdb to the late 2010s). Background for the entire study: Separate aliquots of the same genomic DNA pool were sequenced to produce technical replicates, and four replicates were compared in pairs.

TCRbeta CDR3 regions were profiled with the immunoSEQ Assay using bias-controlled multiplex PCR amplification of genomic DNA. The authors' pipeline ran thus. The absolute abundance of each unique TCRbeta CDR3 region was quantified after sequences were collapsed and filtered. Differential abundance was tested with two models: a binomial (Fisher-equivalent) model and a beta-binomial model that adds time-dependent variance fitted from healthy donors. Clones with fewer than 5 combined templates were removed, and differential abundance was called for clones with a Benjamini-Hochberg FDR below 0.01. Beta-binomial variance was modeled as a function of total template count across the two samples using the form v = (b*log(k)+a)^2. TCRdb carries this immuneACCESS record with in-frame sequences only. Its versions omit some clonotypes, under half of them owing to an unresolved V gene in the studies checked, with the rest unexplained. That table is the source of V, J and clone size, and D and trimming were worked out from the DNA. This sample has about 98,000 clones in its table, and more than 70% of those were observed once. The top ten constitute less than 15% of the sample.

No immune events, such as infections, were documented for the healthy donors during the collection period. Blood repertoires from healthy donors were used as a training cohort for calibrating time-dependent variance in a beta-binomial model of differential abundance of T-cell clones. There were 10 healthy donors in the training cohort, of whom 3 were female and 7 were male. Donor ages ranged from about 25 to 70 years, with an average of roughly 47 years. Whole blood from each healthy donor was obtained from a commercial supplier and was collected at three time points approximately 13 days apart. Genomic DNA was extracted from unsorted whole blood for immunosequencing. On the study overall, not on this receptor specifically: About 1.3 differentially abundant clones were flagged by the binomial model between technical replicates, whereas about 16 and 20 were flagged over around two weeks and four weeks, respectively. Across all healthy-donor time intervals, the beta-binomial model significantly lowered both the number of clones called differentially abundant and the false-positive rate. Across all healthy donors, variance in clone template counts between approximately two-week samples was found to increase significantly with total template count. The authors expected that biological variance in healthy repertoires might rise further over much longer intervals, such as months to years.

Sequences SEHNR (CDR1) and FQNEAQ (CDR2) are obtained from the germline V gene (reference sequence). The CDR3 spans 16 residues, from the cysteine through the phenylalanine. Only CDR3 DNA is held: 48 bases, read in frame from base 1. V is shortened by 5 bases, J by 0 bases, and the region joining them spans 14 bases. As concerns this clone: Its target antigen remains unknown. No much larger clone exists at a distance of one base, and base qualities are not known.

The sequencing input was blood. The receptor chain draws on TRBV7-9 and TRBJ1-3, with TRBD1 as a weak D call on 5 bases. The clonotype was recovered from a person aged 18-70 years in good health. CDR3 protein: CASSPPGPSSGNTIYF. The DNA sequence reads TGTGCCAGCAGCCCACCGGGGCCCAGCTCTGGAAACACCATATATTTT.